These 5 T cell receptor beta chains share one sample of origin, sequenced in a study of shared clonotypes between healthy human individuals. Sequenced by immunoSEQ multiplex PCR; TCRdb stores in-frame clones only, minus some. The sample consists of about 1.5 million clones, 95% to 99% of them appearing once. The source material was naive CD4+ T cells sorted from blood. Noted subset: CD45RA+ positively selected. The receptor set was obtained from a man aged 25-40 years in good health.

The genes are TRBV9 and TRBJ1-2, with D tentatively TRBD1 (6 bases). Germline V gene sequence: CDR1 SGDLS, CDR2 YYNGEE. Trimming took 4 bases from V and 7 from J, leaving 17 bases between them. This CDR3 is built from 14 residues. CDR3 sequence (DNA): TGTGCCAGCAGCATACAGGGCCTAGGGAGTGGCTACACCTTC. Translating gives CASSIQGLGSGYTF.

V is TRBV29-1 and J is TRBJ2-5, with a tentative D call TRBD1 (5 bases). V dropped 4 bases and J dropped 4 bases, with 13 bases sitting between them. Germline V gene sequence: CDR1 SQVTM, CDR2 ANQGSEA. There are 13 residues in the CDR3. The CDR3 DNA reads as TGCAGCGTTGCGACAGACCCCCGAGAGACCCAGTACTTC. It yields the protein CSVATDPRETQYF.

This chain uses TRBV30 with TRBJ2-1; 16 bases fit TRBD2. J gave up 9 bases and V 2 bases, and 7 bases lay outside the gene matches. The CDR3 has 16 residues. Germline assignment: CDR1 GTSNPN and CDR2 SVGIG (reference sequence). CDR3 amino acids: CAWSPSGTSGRGEQFF. CDR3 nucleotides: TGTGCCTGGAGTCCATCCGGGACTAGCGGGAGGGGTGAGCAGTTCTTC.

As DNA, the CDR3 is TGCGCCAGCAGCCCCGGACAGGGTGGGACCGGGGAGCTGTTTTTT. It codes for CASSPGQGGTGELFF. The J gene is TRBJ2-2, the V gene TRBV5-1, with 8 bases identical to TRBD1. The CDR3 is 15 amino acids. Looked up from germline, CDR1 is SGHRS and CDR2 is YFSETQ. J gave up 5 bases and V 4 bases, and 7 bases lay outside the gene matches.

The genes are TRBV19 and TRBJ2-7, with a tentative D call TRBD2 (6 bases). CDR1 is LNHDA and CDR2 is SQIVND in the germline V gene (reference sequence). Trimming cost V 5 bases and J 2 bases, with 13 bases left between them. CDR3 length: 14 amino acids. The CDR3 DNA follows: TGTGCCAGTAGTGACGGACTAAAAACCTACGAGCAGTACTTC. It codes for CASSDGLKTYEQYF.